The 19 T cell receptor beta chains presented below share a single source sample, sequenced in a study of blood T cell repertoires in COVID-19. Repertoires were generated with immunoSEQ multiplex PCR, while TCRdb's copy carries only in-frame clones and drops some. The sample shows roughly 210,000 clones, about 85% of them seen only once. The specimen was peripheral blood. The source of these receptors is a woman aged 80 or over with COVID-19, enrolled during active disease.

This chain uses TRBV6-5 with TRBJ2-5, with a possible D match to TRBD1 (6 bases). The CDR3 length is 13 residues. Trimming cost V 5 bases and J 2 bases, with 9 bases left between them. Germline loops: CDR1 MNHEY, CDR2 SVGAGI. CDR3 in DNA: TGTGCCAGCAGTCGGACAGCTCAAGAGACCCAGTACTTC. Translation: CASSRTAQETQYF.

The V gene is TRBV28, the J gene TRBJ1-1, with 8 bases identical to TRBD1. CDR3 size: 14 residues. V lost 5 bases to trimming and J lost 1 base; unmatched junction nucleotides: 3. Germline CDR1 MDHEN, CDR2 SYDVKM. In nucleotides, the CDR3 is TGTGCCAGCAGTCTACAGGGGGGGAACACTGAAGCTTTCTTT. Amino acids: CASSLQGGNTEAFF.

The chain links TRBV19 to TRBJ1-5; D ambiguous. V was pared by 4 bases and J by 0 bases, with 7 bases between. Germline CDR1 LNHDA, CDR2 SQIVND (reference sequence). CDR3 length: 14 amino acids. CDR3 loop: CASSNTYSNQPQHF. As DNA, the CDR3 is TGTGCCAGTAGTAACACGTATAGCAATCAGCCCCAGCATTTT.

The rearrangement links TRBV5-1 to TRBJ2-3, with a weak D call TRBD2 (5 bases). Germline lookup yields CDR1 SGHRS and CDR2 YFSETQ. The CDR3 is 15 amino acids. V lost 5 bases and J lost 1, with 14 bases in between. The CDR3 protein is CASRVSGLGTDTQYF. CDR3 coding DNA: TGCGCCAGCAGAGTGTCGGGGTTAGGCACAGATACGCAGTATTTT.

V usage is TRBV28 and J usage is TRBJ1-2; maybe TRBD1 (5 bases). Trimming left V 3 bases short and J 9 bases short, with 11 bases between. The germline gives CDR1 MDHEN, CDR2 SYDVKM. The CDR3 totals 12 residues. CDR3 sequence: CASSLGQGRYTF. CDR3 in DNA: TGTGCCAGCAGTTTGGGGCAGGGCCGCTACACCTTC.

V is TRBV27 and J is TRBJ2-7, with 10 bases lining up with TRBD2. J was trimmed by 2 bases and V by 9 bases; bases with no gene match: 4. This CDR3 comprises 13 residues. From germline, CDR1 is MNHEY and CDR2 SMNVEV (reference sequence). CDR3 region: CASRTSGPYEQYF. The CDR3 DNA sequence: TGTGCCAGTCGGACTAGCGGCCCCTACGAGCAGTACTTC.

This chain links TRBV28 with TRBJ1-1; D unclear. Trimming left V 7 bases short and J 11 bases short, with 23 bases between. CDR1 and CDR2 from the germline V gene are MDHEN and SYDVKM. This CDR3 has 14 amino acids. CDR3 in DNA: TGTGCCAGCATTAGGAGTAACCCCGGGTTGCCGGCTTTCTTT. This encodes CASIRSNPGLPAFF. Full variable domain (outside the CDR3, taken from reference TRBV28 and TRBJ1-1): DVKVTQSSRYLVKRTGEKVFLECVQDMDHENMFWYRQDPGLGLRLIYFSYDVKMKEKGDIPEGYSVSREKKERFSLILESASTNQTSMYLCASIRSNPGLPAFFGQGTRLTVV.

The V and J genes are TRBV7-8 and TRBJ2-5, with D perhaps TRBD2 (6 bases). This CDR3 comprises 16 residues. The germline V gene encodes CDR1 SGHVS and CDR2 FQNEAQ. The germline V and J ends were trimmed by 5 bases and 2 bases, with 18 bases remaining between them. Here the CDR3 reads CASSTRARLGQETQYF. CDR3 DNA: TGTGCCAGCAGCACGCGGGCCAGACTAGGACAAGAGACCCAGTACTTC.

The chain carries TRBV27 and TRBJ1-4; 8 bases are a match to TRBD1. J was trimmed by 5 bases and V by 3 bases; bases with no gene match: 5. CDR3 length equals 15 residues. Germline values: CDR1 MNHEY, CDR2 SMNVEV (reference sequence). CDR3 bases: TGTGCCAGCAGTTTCGCGACAGGGGTCAATGAAAAACTGTTTTTT. The encoded protein is CASSFATGVNEKLFF.

This clone was counted a single time. The chain links TRBV6-5 to TRBJ2-3; 7 bases align to TRBD2. There are 15 residues in the CDR3. The V segment lost 2 bases and the J segment 3 bases; nucleotides outside the gene matches: 5. CDR1 is MNHEY, CDR2 SVGAGI, per germline. The CDR3 DNA follows: TGTGCCAGCAGTTACGGGGCGGGAGATACAGATACGCAGTATTTT. Translated: CASSYGAGDTDTQYF.

J is TRBJ1-4 and V is TRBV10-1, with 7 bases that match TRBD1. The CDR3 covers 15 residues. Germline V lookup: CDR1 WNHNN, CDR2 SYGVQD (reference sequence). The V gene end was trimmed by 6 bases and the J gene end by 0 bases; junction bases not matched to a gene: 4. Written as DNA, the CDR3 is TGCGCCAGCAGCGCCACAGGGGCAACTAATGAAAAACTGTTTTTT. Protein product: CASSATGATNEKLFF.

This rearrangement joins TRBV30 to TRBJ1-2; 7 positions agree with TRBD1. Germline lookup yields CDR1 GTSNPN and CDR2 SVGIG (reference sequence). This CDR3 region has 12 residues. V shed 5 bases and J 4 bases; nucleotides not matched to a gene: 4. Here the CDR3 reads CAWSGQIYGYTF. CDR3 nucleotides: TGTGCCTGGTCGGGACAGATCTATGGCTACACCTTC.

This clone was found a few times. This sequence joins TRBV18 and TRBJ1-5; the D is unclear. Trimming stripped 4 bases from V and 1 base from J, with 17 bases between. This CDR3 contains 17 residues. In germline, CDR1 is KGHSH, CDR2 LQKENI. The CDR3 reads CASSRPNTPGSNQPQHF. The DNA of the CDR3 is TGTGCCAGCTCACGACCGAACACACCCGGGAGCAATCAGCCCCAGCATTTT.

The chain carries TRBV2 and TRBJ1-2; D gene unclear. Trimming shortened V by 1 base and J by 5 bases, and 5 bases separated the two germline ends. Germline-derived CDR1 and CDR2 are SNHLY and FYNNEI. The CDR3 runs to 12 residues. DNA for the CDR3: TGTGCCAGCAGTGAAGATCAGTATGGCTACACCTTC. Translated: CASSEDQYGYTF.

The V gene is TRBV19, the J gene TRBJ2-2; TRBD1 matches 8 bases. The trim removed 5 bases at V and 7 bases at J, leaving 18 bases unmatched. CDR3 size: 18 residues. CDR1 and CDR2 (germline): LNHDA, SQIVND (reference sequence). The CDR3 region has the DNA TGTGCCAGTAGTGGCGAGACAGGGGCCCTTTTCGGGGGCGGGGAGCTGTTTTTT. The encoded protein is CASSGETGALFGGGELFF.

This chain joins TRBV15 and TRBJ2-7, with TRBD2 as a possible D gene (6 bases). Trimming took off 3 bases at V and 2 bases at J, with 17 bases between the two ends. Germline CDR1 reads LNHNV; CDR2 reads YYDKDF (reference sequence). This CDR3 spans 16 amino acids. The DNA of the CDR3 is TGTGCCACCAGCAGGGCCGGCGGGGTCCAAGCCTACGAGCAGTACTTC. Its protein is CATSRAGGVQAYEQYF. The variable domain in full, with the rest retrieved from reference TRBV15 and TRBJ2-7, is DAMVIQNPRYQVTQFGKPVTLSCSQTLNHNVMYWYQQKSSQAPKLLFHYYDKDFNNEADTPDNFQSRRPNTSFCFLDIRSPGLGDTAMYLCATSRAGGVQAYEQYFGPGTRLTVT.

This clone has a handful of counts. This sequence joins TRBV5-8 and TRBJ2-1, with 11 bases matching TRBD2. The trim removed 2 bases at V and 6 bases at J, leaving 7 bases unmatched. Germline lookup yields CDR1 SGHTS and CDR2 YDEGEE. This CDR3 is built from 16 residues. CDR3 DNA sequence: TGTGCCAGCAGCTTTTTAATTACTAGCGGGGGCAATGAGCAGTTCTTC. Its translation is CASSFLITSGGNEQFF. Full variable domain (outside the CDR3, taken from reference TRBV5-8 and TRBJ2-1): EAGVTQSPTHLIKTRGQQATLRCSPISGHTSVYWYQQALGLGLQFLLWYDEGEERNRGNFPPRFSGRQFPNYSSELNVNALELEDSALYLCASSFLITSGGNEQFFGPGTRLTVL.

The DNA of the CDR3 is TGCGCCAGCAGCCAAGGGGACTCGCGGAACACTGAAGCTTTCTTT. Protein: CASSQGDSRNTEAFF. The chain has TRBV4-1 and TRBJ1-1, with a weak D call TRBD1 (5 bases). The CDR3 spans 15 residues. The V end lost 1 base, the J end lost 1 base, and 10 bases lay between the germline ends. Germline assignment: CDR1 MGHRA and CDR2 YSYEKL.

This clone has just a few counts. Other DNA variants within this sample encode the same CDR3. This chain uses TRBV7-2 with TRBJ1-2, with 7 bases matching TRBD1. CDR3 size: 13 residues. CDR1 and CDR2 from the germline V gene are SGHTA and FQGNSA. Trimming took 5 bases from V and 3 from J; bases not matched to a gene: 3. The CDR3 region has the DNA TGTGCCAGCAGCCTACAGGGGTACTATGGCTACACCTTC. It translates to CASSLQGYYGYTF.